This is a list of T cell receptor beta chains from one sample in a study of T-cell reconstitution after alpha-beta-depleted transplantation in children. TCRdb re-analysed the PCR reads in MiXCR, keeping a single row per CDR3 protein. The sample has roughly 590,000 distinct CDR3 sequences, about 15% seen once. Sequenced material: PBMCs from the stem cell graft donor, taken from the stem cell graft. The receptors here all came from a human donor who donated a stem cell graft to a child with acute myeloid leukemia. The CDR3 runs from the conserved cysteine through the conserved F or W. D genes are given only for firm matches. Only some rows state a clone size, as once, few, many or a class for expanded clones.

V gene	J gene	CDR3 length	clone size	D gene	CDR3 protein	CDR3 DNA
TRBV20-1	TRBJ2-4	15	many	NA	CSAREPWLGKNIQYF	TGCAGTGCTAGAGAGCCCTGGCTTGGCAAAAACATTCAGTACTTC
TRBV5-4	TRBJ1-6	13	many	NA	CASKREGRSPLHF	TGTGCCAGCAAAAGGGAGGGACGGTCACCCCTCCACTTT
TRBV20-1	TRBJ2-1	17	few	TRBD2	CSAVRLAGGYSTNEQFF	TGCAGTGCTGTCCGACTAGCGGGGGGATACTCTACCAATGAGCAGTTCTTC
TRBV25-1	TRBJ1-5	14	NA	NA	CASSEGGSNQPQHF	TGTGCCAGCAGTGAAGGCGGTAGCAATCAGCCCCAGCATTTT
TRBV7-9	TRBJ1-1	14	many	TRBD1	CASSERQGSTEAFF	TGTGCCAGCAGCGAGCGACAGGGGTCTACTGAAGCTTTCTTT
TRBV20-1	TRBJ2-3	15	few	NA	CSARDTAGATDTQYF	TGCAGTGCTAGGGATACGGCCGGGGCCACAGATACGCAGTATTTT
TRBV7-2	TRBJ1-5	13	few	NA	CASSLTGLQPQHF	TGTGCCAGCAGCTTAACGGGATTGCAGCCCCAGCATTTT
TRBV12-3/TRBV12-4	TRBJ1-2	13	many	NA	CASSQSLVYGYTF	TGTGCCAGCAGCCAATCCCTGGTCTACGGCTACACCTTC
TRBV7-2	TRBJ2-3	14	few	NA	CASREGGPLNTQYF	TGTGCCAGCAGGGAGGGGGGGCCGCTGAATACGCAGTATTTT
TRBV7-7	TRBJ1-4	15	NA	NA	CASSLMGGTNEKLFF	TGTGCCAGCAGCTTAATGGGAGGAACTAATGAAAAACTGTTTTTT